Listed below are T cell receptor beta chains from one sample, sequenced in a study of blood T cell repertoires in COVID-19. Sequencing was performed with immunoSEQ multiplex PCR; in TCRdb, only in-frame clones are kept and a portion is missing. This table has about 220,000 clones, 70% to 85% appearing once. Sequenced sample: PBMCs or T cells enriched from blood (not recorded which). These receptor sequences come from an older woman who had recovered from COVID-19. CDR3s include the opening cysteine and the closing phenylalanine or tryptophan. The D gene is left open where the match is weak. Some rows have no size entry. The others give once, few or many, or a class for an expanded clone.

j_call: TRBJ1-4
cdr3_length: 15
v_call: TRBV7-2
clone_size: few
d_call: .
cdr3_aa: CASSLARSPNEKLFF
cdr3_nt: TGTGCCAGCAGCTTAGCGAGATCTCCTAATGAAAAACTGTTTTTT

j_call: TRBJ1-3
cdr3_length: 11
v_call: TRBV27
clone_size: .
d_call: .
cdr3_aa: CASRRGNTIYF
cdr3_nt: TGTGCCTCACGTAGAGGAAACACCATATATTTT

j_call: TRBJ2-3
cdr3_length: 21
v_call: TRBV3-1/TRBV3-2
clone_size: .
d_call: TRBD2
cdr3_aa: CASSQDPVLAGRAGDTDTQYF
cdr3_nt: TGTGCCAGCAGCCAAGATCCGGTACTAGCGGGGCGCGCTGGCGACACAGATACGCAGTATTTT

j_call: TRBJ1-6
cdr3_length: 14
v_call: TRBV7-3
clone_size: .
d_call: .
cdr3_aa: CASSPQGSNSPLHF
cdr3_nt: TGTGCCAGCAGCCCTCAGGGGTCGAATTCACCCCTCCACTTT

j_call: TRBJ2-3
cdr3_length: 15
v_call: TRBV29-1
clone_size: .
d_call: TRBD2
cdr3_aa: CSVRTGGAGTDTQYF
cdr3_nt: TGCAGCGTGAGGACGGGAGGGGCTGGCACAGATACGCAGTATTTT

j_call: TRBJ2-1
cdr3_length: 14
v_call: TRBV29-1
clone_size: .
d_call: TRBD1
cdr3_aa: CSGLGDRGMAEQFF
cdr3_nt: TGCAGCGGCCTGGGGGACAGGGGTATGGCTGAGCAGTTCTTC

j_call: TRBJ1-5
cdr3_length: 17
v_call: TRBV4-1
clone_size: .
d_call: .
cdr3_aa: CASSQDRGGARDQPQHF
cdr3_nt: TGCGCCAGCAGCCAAGATCGGGGGGGGGCGCGGGATCAGCCCCAGCATTTT

j_call: TRBJ1-5
cdr3_length: 14
v_call: TRBV18
clone_size: .
d_call: .
cdr3_aa: CASSPDSKNQPQHF
cdr3_nt: TGTGCCAGCTCACCTGACAGTAAGAATCAGCCCCAGCATTTT

j_call: TRBJ1-1
cdr3_length: 13
v_call: TRBV4-1
clone_size: few
d_call: TRBD1
cdr3_aa: CASSPTGGSEAFF
cdr3_nt: TGCGCCAGCAGCCCGACAGGGGGCTCTGAAGCTTTCTTT

j_call: TRBJ2-3
cdr3_length: 15
v_call: TRBV4-3
clone_size: .
d_call: TRBD2
cdr3_aa: CASSQDYRGGDTQYF
cdr3_nt: TGCGCCAGCAGCCAAGATTACCGGGGGGGGGATACGCAGTATTTT

j_call: TRBJ1-2
cdr3_length: 14
v_call: TRBV19
clone_size: .
d_call: TRBD1
cdr3_aa: CASSTQTGMNGYTF
cdr3_nt: TGTGCCAGTAGTACCCAGACAGGGATGAATGGCTACACCTTC

j_call: TRBJ2-1
cdr3_length: 14
v_call: TRBV6-5
clone_size: once
d_call: TRBD1
cdr3_aa: CASSPDRGSNEQFF
cdr3_nt: TGTGCCAGCAGCCCCGACAGGGGATCCAATGAGCAGTTCTTC

j_call: TRBJ2-7
cdr3_length: 16
v_call: TRBV21-1
clone_size: .
d_call: .
cdr3_aa: CASTKGGVDSRWEQYF
cdr3_nt: TGTGCCAGCACCAAAGGGGGGGTTGACAGTCGCTGGGAGCAGTACTTC

j_call: TRBJ2-2
cdr3_length: 16
v_call: TRBV5-1
clone_size: .
d_call: .
cdr3_aa: CASSLRGATNTGELFF
cdr3_nt: TGCGCCAGCAGCTTGCGGGGGGCAACGAACACCGGGGAGCTGTTTTTT

j_call: TRBJ1-2
cdr3_length: 13
v_call: TRBV27
clone_size: .
d_call: TRBD1
cdr3_aa: CASSPTGVYGYTF
cdr3_nt: TGTGCCAGCAGTCCTACAGGGGTCTATGGCTACACCTTC